This T cell receptor (beta chain) was sequenced in a study of cytomegalovirus exposure and HLA in healthy donors. Study details: In an earlier analysis, around 120 million unique TCR beta sequences were found from some 180 million T cells. Findings and limits, study-wide: As was reported, the HLA-A and HLA-B alleles of most subjects were accurately predicted from TCR beta sequences. Cytomegalovirus association was listed for approximately 160 TCR beta chains.

Amplification used 60 Vbeta primers and 13 Jbeta primers. Sequencing used immunoSEQ multiplex PCR; TCRdb keeps in-frame clones, though not all of them. This sample carries over 95,000 clones, around 77% of them seen once, and the ten largest clones take approximately 5%. On this clone: Its antigen is not identified.

The CDR3 is 17 amino acids. CDR1 SGHRS and CDR2 YFSETQ come from the germline V gene. J gave up 2 bases and V 3 bases, and 10 bases lay outside the gene matches. The chain is built from TRBV5-1 and TRBJ2-3, with TRBD1 matching 9 bases. The receptor's source is a woman aged 25 to 39 in good health and CMV-seropositive. Sequenced: PBMCs. In DNA form, the CDR3 reads TGCGCCAGCAGCTCTCATACCGGGACAGGGATCACAGATACGCAGTATTTT. Its protein is CASSSHTGTGITDTQYF.